This T cell receptor (beta chain) was documented in a study of beta chain features in type 1 diabetes. Study results and caveats: There was a moderate but significant shortening of TCRB CDR3s in all four CD4+ subsets of Type 1 diabetes patients. More deletions and fewer insertions at VDJ junctions were seen in type 1 diabetes patients.

The CDR3 sequence is 15 residues long. CDR1 and CDR2 (germline): SEHNR, FQNEAQ (reference sequence). The J segment lost 2 bases and the V segment lost 7 bases, leaving 7 bases of the junction unmatched. The whole isolated RNA underwent reverse transcription, so sequencing captured expressed TCRB transcripts. Measured with immunoSEQ multiplex PCR; TCRdb has only the in-frame clones, and not every one. Found here are hundreds of thousands of clones, around 15% of them singletons; the top ten hold 0.035% to 0.045%. As regards this clone: Its antigen is undetermined.

The sample was naive CD4+ T cells from blood. The chain recombines TRBV7-9 with TRBJ2-7; TRBD2 aligns across 11 bases. This receptor was identified in a man aged 18 to 29 with type 1 diabetes. The CDR3 DNA sequence: TGTGCCAGCACCCGACTAGCGGGGCCCCCCTACGAGCAGTACTTC. Its protein is CASTRLAGPPYEQYF.